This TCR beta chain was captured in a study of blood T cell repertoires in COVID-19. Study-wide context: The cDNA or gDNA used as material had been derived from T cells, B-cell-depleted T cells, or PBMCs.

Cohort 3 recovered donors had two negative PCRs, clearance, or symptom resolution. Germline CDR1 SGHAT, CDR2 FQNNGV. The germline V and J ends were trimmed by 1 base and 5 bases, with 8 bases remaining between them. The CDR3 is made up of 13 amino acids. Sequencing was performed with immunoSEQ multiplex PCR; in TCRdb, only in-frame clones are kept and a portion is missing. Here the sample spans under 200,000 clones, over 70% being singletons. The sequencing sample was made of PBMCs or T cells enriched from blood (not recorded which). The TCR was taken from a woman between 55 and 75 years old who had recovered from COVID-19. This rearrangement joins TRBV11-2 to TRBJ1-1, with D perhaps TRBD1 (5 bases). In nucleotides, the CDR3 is TGTGCCAGCAGCTTAGGGGCAGGGACTGAAGCTTTCTTT. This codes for CASSLGAGTEAFF.